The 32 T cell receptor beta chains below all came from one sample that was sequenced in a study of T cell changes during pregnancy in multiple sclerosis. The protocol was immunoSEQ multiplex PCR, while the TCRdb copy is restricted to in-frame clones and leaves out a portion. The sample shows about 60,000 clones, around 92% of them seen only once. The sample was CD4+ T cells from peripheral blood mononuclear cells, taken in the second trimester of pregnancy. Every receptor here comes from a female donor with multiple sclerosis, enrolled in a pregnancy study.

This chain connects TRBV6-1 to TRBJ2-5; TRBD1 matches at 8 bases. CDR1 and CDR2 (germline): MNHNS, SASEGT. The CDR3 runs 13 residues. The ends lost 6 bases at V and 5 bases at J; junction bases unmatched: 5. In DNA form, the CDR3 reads TGTGCCAGCAGCGCCAGGGGGCGGGAGACCCAGTACTTC. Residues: CASSARGRETQYF.

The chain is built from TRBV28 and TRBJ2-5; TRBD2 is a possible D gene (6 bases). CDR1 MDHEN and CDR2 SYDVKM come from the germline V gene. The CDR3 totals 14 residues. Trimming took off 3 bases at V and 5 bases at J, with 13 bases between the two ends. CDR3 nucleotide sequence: TGTGCCAGCAGTTTCGGAGGGCTGCGGGAGACCCAGTACTTC. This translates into CASSFGGLRETQYF.

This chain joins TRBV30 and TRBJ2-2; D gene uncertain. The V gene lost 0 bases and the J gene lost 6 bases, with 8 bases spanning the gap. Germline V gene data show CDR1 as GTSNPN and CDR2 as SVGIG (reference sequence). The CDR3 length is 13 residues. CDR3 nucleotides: TGTGCCTGGAGTGTAGTAGCCCCCGGGGAGCTGTTTTTT. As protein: CAWSVVAPGELFF.

CDR3: CASRPPRRTGVGQPQHF. CDR3 DNA: TGTGCCAGCAGACCCCCCCGTAGGACAGGGGTGGGTCAGCCCCAGCATTTT. The chain links TRBV28 to TRBJ1-5; 9 nucleotides agree with TRBD1. Germline assignment: CDR1 MDHEN and CDR2 SYDVKM. The V and J ends lost 6 bases and 6 bases, in that order; junction bases with no gene match: 15. This CDR3 has 17 residues. Variable domain in full (rest from reference TRBV28 and TRBJ1-5): DVKVTQSSRYLVKRTGEKVFLECVQDMDHENMFWYRQDPGLGLRLIYFSYDVKMKEKGDIPEGYSVSREKKERFSLILESASTNQTSMYLCASRPPRRTGVGQPQHFGDGTRLSIL.

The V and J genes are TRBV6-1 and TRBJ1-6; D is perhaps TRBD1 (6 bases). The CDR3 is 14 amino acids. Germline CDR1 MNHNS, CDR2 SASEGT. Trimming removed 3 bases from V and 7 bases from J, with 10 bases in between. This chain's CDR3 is CASSERQGNSPLHF. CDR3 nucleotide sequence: TGTGCCAGCAGTGAGAGGCAGGGGAATTCACCCCTCCACTTT.

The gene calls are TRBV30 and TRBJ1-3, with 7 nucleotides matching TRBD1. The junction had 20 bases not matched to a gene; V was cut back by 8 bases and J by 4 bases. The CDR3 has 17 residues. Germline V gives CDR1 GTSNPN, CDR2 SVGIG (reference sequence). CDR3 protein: CALTPFTGALRGNTIYF. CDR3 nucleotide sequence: TGTGCCCTAACGCCTTTTACAGGGGCTCTAAGGGGAAACACCATATATTTT. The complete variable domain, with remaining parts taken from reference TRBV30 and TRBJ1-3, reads SQTIHQWPATLVQPVGSPLSLECTVEGTSNPNLYWYRQAAGRGLQLLFYSVGIGQISSEVPQNLSASRPQDRQFILSSKKLLLSDSGFYLCALTPFTGALRGNTIYFGEGSWLTVV.

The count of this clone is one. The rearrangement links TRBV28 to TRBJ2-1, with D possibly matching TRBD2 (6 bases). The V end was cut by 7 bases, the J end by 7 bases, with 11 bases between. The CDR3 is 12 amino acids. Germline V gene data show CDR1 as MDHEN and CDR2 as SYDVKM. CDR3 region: CASTSAGNEQFF. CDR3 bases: TGTGCCAGCACCTCCGCGGGGAATGAGCAGTTCTTC.

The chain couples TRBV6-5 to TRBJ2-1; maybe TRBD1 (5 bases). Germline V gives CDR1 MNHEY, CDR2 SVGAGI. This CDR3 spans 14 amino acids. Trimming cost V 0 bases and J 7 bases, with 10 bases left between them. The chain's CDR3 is CASSYSQGGNEQFF. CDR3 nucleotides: TGTGCCAGCAGTTACTCCCAGGGTGGGAATGAGCAGTTCTTC.

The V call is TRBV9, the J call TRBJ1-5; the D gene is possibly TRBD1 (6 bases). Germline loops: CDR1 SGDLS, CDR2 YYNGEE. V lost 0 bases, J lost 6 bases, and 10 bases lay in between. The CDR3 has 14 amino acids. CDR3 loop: CASSVGTAAQPQHF. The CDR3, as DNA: TGTGCCAGCAGCGTAGGGACAGCGGCTCAGCCCCAGCATTTT.

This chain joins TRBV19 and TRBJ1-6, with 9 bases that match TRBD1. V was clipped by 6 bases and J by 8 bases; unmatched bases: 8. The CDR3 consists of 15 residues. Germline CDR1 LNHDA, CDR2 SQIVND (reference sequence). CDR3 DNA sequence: TGTGCCAGTAGCCCAGGACAGGGGCGAGATTCACCCCTCCACTTT. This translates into CASSPGQGRDSPLHF.

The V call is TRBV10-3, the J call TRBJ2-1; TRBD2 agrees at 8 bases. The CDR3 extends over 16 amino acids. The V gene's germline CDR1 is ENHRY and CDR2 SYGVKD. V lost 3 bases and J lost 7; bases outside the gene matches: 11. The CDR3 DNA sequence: TGTGCCATCAGTGATCTGACTAGCGCGGGGGCGAATGAGCAGTTCTTC. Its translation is CAISDLTSAGANEQFF.

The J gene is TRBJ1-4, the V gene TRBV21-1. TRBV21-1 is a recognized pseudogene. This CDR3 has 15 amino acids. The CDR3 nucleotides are TGTGCCAGCAGCCAAGGCCGGGTCCAAAATGAAAAACTGTTTTTT. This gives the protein CASSQGRVQNEKLFF.

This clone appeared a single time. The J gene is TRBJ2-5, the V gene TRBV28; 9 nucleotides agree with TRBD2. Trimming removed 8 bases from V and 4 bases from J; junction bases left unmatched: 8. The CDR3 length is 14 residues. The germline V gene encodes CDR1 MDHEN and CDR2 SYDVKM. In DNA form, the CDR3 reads TGTGCCAGCCAATTAGCGGGAGAAGGAGAGACCCAGTACTTC. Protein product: CASQLAGEGETQYF.

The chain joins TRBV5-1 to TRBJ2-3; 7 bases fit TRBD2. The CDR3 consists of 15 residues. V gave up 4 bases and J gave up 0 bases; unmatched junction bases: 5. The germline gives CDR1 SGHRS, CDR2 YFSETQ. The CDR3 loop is CASSASLASTDTQYF. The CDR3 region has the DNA TGCGCCAGCAGCGCGTCACTAGCGAGCACAGATACGCAGTATTTT.

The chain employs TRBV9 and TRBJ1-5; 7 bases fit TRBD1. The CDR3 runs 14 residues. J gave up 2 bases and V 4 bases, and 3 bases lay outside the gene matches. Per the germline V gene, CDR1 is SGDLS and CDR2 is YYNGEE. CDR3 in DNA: TGTGCCAGCAGCCTAGGACAGGGCAATCAGCCCCAGCATTTT. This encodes CASSLGQGNQPQHF.

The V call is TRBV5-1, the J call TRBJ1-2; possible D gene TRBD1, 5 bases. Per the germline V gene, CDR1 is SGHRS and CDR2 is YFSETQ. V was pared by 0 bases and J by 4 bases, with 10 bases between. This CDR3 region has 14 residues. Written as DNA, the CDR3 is TGCGCCAGCAGCTTGGGACAGCAGACCTATGGCTACACCTTC. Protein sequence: CASSLGQQTYGYTF.

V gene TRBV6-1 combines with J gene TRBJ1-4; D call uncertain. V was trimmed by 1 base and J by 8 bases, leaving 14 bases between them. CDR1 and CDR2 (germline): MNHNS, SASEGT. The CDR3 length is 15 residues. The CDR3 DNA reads TGTGCCAGCAGTGAAGAACGGTTTGGCGGCGAAAAACTGTTTTTT. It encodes CASSEERFGGEKLFF.

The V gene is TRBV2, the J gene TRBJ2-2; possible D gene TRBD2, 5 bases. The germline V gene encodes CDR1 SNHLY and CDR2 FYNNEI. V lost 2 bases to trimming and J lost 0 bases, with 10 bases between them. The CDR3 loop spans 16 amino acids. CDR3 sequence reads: CASSESDYSNTGELFF. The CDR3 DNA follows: TGTGCCAGCAGTGAAAGTGACTACTCGAACACCGGGGAGCTGTTTTTT.

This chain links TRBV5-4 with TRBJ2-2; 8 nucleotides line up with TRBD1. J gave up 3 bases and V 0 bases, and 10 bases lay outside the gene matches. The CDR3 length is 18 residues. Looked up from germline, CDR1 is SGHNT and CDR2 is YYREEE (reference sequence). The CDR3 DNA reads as TGTGCCAGCAGCTTGGGGTCACGGACAGGGTCCGACACCGGGGAGCTGTTTTTT. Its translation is CASSLGSRTGSDTGELFF.

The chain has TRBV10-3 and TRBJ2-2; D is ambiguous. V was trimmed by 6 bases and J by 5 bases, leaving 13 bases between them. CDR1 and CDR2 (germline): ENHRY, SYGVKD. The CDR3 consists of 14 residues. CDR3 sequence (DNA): TGTGCCATCAGAGGCCCGATGAGGACCGGGGAGCTGTTTTTT. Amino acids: CAIRGPMRTGELFF.

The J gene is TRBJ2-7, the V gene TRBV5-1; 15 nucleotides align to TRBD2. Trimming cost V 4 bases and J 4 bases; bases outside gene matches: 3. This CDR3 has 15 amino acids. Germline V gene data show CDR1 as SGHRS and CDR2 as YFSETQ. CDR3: CASSPGLAGGYEQYF. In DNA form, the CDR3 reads TGCGCCAGCAGCCCGGGACTAGCGGGAGGATACGAGCAGTACTTC.

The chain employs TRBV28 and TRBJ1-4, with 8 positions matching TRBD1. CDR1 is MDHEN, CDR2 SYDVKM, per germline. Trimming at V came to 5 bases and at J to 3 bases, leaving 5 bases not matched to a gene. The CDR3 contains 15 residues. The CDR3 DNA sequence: TGTGCCAGCAGTACAAGACAGGGGCCTAATGAAAAACTGTTTTTT. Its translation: CASSTRQGPNEKLFF.

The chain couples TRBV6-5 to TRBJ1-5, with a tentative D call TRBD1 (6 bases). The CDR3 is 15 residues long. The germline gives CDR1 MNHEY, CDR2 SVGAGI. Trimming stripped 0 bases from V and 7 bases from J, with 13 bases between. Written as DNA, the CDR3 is TGTGCCAGCAGTTACTCGTACAGGGTTCTACAGCCCCAGCATTTT. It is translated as CASSYSYRVLQPQHF.

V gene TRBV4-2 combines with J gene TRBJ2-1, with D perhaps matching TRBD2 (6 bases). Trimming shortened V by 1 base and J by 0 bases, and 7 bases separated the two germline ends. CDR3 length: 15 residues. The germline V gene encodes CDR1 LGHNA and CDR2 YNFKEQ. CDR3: CASSQVRGSYNEQFF. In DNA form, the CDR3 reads TGTGCCAGCAGCCAAGTGCGGGGCTCCTACAATGAGCAGTTCTTC.

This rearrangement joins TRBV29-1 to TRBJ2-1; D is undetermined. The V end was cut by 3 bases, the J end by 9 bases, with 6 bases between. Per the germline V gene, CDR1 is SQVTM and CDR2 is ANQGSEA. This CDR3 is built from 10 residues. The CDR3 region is CSVDQVEQFF. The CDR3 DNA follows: TGCAGCGTTGACCAGGTTGAGCAGTTCTTC.

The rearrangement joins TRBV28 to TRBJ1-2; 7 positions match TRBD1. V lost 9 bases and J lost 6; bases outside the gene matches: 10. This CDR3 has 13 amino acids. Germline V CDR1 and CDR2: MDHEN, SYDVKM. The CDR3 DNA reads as TGTGCCAGTCGCCAGGGGACAGAAAATGGCTACACCTTC. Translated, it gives CASRQGTENGYTF.

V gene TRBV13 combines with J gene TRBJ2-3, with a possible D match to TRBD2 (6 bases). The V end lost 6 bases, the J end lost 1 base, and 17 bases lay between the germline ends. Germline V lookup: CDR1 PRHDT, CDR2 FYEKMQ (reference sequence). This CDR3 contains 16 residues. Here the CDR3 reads CASSSTAGWGTDTQYF. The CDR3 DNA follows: TGTGCCAGCAGTTCAACGGCGGGGTGGGGCACAGATACGCAGTATTTT.

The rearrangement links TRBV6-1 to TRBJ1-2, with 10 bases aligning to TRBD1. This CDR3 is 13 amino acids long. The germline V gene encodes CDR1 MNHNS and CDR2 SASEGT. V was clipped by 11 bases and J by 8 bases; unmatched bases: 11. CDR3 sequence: CAAYPGQGHGYTF. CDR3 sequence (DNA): TGTGCCGCTTACCCGGGACAGGGGCACGGCTACACCTTC.

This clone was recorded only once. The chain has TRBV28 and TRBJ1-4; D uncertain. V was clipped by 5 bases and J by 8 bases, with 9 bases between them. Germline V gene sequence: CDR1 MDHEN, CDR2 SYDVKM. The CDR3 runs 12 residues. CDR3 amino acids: CASSLPREKLFF. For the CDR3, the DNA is TGTGCCAGCAGTCTACCCCGAGAAAAACTGTTTTTT.

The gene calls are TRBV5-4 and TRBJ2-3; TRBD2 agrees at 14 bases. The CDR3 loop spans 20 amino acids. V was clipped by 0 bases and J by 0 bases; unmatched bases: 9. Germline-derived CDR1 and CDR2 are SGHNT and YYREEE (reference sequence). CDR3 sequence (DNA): TGTGCCAGCAGCTTGGCGGGACTAGCGGGGGACCTTACTAGCACAGATACGCAGTATTTT. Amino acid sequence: CASSLAGLAGDLTSTDTQYF.

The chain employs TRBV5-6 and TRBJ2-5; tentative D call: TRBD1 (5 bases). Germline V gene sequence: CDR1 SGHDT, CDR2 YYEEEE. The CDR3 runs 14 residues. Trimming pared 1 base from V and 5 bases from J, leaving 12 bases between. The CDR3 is CASSLMGPVETQYF. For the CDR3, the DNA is TGTGCCAGCAGCTTGATGGGGCCGGTGGAGACCCAGTACTTC.

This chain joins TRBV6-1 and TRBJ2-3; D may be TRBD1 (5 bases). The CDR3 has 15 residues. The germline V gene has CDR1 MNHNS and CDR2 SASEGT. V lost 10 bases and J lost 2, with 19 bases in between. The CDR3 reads CATIPSMGHTDTQYF. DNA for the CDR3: TGTGCCACTATCCCTTCCATGGGGCACACAGATACGCAGTATTTT.